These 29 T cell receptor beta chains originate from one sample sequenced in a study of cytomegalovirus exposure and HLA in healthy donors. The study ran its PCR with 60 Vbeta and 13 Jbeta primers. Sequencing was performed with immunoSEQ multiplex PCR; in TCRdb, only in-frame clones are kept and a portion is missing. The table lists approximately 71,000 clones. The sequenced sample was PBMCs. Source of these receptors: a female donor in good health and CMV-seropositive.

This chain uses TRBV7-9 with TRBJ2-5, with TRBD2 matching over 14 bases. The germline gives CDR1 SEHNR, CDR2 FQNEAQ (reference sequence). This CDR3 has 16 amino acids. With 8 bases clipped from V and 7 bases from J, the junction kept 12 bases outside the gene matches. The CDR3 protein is CASSGTSGSMLRTQYF. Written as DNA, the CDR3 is TGTGCCAGCTCCGGGACTAGCGGGAGTATGTTGCGGACCCAGTACTTC.

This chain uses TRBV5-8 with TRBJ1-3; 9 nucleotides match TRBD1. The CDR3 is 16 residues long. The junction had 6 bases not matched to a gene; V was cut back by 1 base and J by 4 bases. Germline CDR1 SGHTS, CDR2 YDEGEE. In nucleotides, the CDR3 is TGTGCCAGCAGCTTGTGGGGACAGGGTGTCGGAAACACCATATATTTT. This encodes CASSLWGQGVGNTIYF.

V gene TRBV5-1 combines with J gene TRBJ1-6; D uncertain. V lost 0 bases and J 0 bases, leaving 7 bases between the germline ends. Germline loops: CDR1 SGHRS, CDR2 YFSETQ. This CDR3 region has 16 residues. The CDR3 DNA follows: TGCGCCAGCAGCTTGGATCCAGGCTCCTATAATTCACCCCTCCACTTT. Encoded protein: CASSLDPGSYNSPLHF. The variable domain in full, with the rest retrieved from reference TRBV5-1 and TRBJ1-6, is KAGVTQTPRYLIKTRGQQVTLSCSPISGHRSVSWYQQTPGQGLQFLFEYFSETQRNKGNFPGRFSGRQFSNSRSEMNVSTLELGDSALYLCASSLDPGSYNSPLHFGNGTRLTVT.

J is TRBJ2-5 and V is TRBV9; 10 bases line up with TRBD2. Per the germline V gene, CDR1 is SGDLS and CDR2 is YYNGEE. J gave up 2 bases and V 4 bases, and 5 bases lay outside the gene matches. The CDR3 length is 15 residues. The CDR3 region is CASSLSTSGQETQYF. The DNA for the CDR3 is TGTGCCAGCAGCTTATCGACTAGCGGGCAAGAGACCCAGTACTTC.

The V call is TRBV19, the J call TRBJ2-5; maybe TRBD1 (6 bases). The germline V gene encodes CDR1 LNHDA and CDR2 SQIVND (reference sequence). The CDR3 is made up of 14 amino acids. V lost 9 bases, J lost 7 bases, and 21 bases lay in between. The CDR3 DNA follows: TGTGCCAGCCGGGACACTTCCCTTTCTGGGACCCAGTACTTC. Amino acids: CASRDTSLSGTQYF.

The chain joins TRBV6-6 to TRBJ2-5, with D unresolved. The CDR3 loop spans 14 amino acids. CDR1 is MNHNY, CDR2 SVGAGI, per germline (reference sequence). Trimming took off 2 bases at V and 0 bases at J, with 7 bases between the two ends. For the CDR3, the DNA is TGTGCCAGCAGTTACGGCAGGTACCAAGAGACCCAGTACTTC. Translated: CASSYGRYQETQYF.

CDR3 nucleotide sequence: TGTGCCAGCAGTGTCCCAGGGGGCATGAACACTGAAGCTTTCTTT. It specifies CASSVPGGMNTEAFF. This rearrangement joins TRBV6-6 to TRBJ1-1; TRBD1 matches 8 bases. The germline V gene has CDR1 MNHNY and CDR2 SVGAGI (reference sequence). The CDR3 consists of 15 residues. V shed 5 bases and J 0 bases; nucleotides not matched to a gene: 5.

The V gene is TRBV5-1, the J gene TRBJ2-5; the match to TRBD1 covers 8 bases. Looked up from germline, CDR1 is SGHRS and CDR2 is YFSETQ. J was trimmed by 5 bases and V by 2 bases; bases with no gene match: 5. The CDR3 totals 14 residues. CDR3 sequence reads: CASSFIRTGETQYF. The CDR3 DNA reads TGCGCCAGCAGCTTTATAAGGACAGGGGAGACCCAGTACTTC.

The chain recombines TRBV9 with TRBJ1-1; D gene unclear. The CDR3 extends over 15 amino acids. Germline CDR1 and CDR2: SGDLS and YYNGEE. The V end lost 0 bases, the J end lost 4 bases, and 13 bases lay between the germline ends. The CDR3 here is CASSVGMQGSTEAFF. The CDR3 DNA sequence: TGTGCCAGCAGCGTAGGTATGCAAGGGAGCACTGAAGCTTTCTTT. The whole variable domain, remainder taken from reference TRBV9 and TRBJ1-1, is DSGVTQTPKHLITATGQRVTLRCSPRSGDLSVYWYQQSLDQGLQFLIQYYNGEERAKGNILERFSAQQFPDLHSELNLSSLELGDSALYFCASSVGMQGSTEAFFGQGTRLTVV.

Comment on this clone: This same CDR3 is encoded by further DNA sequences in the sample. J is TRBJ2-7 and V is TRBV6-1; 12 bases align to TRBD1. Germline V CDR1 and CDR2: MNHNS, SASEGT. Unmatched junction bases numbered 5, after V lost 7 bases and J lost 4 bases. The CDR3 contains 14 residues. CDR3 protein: CASNRDRGRYEQYF. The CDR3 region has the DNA TGTGCCAGCAACCGGGACAGGGGGCGGTACGAGCAGTACTTC.

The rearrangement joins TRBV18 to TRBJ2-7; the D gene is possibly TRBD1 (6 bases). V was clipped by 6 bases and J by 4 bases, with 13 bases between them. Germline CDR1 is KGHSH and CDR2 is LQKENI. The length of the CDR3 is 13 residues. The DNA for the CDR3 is TGTGCCAGCTCCCTAGGACAGACTTACGAGCAGTACTTC. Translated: CASSLGQTYEQYF.

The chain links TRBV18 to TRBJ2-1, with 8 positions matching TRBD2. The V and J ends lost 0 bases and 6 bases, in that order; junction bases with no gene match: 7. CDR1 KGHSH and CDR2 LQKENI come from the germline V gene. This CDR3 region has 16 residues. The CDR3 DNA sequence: TGTGCCAGCTCACCACCGACAGGACTAGCTGCCAATGAGCAGTTCTTC. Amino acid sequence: CASSPPTGLAANEQFF.

CDR3 residues: CASSYSYSTLAYEQYF. In nucleotides, the CDR3 is TGTGCCAGCAGTTACTCATACAGCACCCTCGCCTACGAGCAGTACTTC. V gene TRBV6-5 combines with J gene TRBJ2-7; D not certain. Germline-derived CDR1 and CDR2 are MNHEY and SVGAGI. Deletions cut 0 bases from V and 2 bases from J, with 14 bases between. The CDR3 spans 16 residues.

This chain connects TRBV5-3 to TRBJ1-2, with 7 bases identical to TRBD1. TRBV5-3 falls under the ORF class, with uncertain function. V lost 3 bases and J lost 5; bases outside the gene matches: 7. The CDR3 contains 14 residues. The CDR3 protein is CARSSGTEYYGYTF. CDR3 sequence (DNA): TGTGCCAGAAGCTCCGGGACAGAATATTATGGCTACACCTTC.

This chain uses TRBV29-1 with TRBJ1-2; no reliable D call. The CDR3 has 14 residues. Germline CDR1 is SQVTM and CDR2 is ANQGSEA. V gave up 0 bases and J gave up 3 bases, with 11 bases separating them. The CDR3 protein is CSVEDLRGYYGYTF. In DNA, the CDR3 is TGCAGCGTTGAAGATCTTCGGGGATACTATGGCTACACCTTC. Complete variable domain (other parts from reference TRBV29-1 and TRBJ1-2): SAVISQKPSRDICQRGTSLTIQCQVDSQVTMMFWYRQQPGQSLTLIATANQGSEATYESGFVIDKFPISRPNLTFSTLTVSNMSPEDSSIYLCSVEDLRGYYGYTFGSGTRLTVV.

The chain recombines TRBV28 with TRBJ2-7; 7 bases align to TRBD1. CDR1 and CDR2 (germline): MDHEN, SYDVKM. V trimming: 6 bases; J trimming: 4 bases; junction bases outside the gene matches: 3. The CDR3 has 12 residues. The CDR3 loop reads CASRIRGYEQYF. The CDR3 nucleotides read TGTGCCAGCAGAATCAGGGGGTACGAGCAGTACTTC.

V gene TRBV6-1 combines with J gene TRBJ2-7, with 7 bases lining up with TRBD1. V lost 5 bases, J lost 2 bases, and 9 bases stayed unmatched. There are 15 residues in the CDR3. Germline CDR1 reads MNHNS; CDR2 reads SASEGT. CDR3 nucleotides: TGTGCCAGCAGTTTTGACAGGGAACTTCCCTACGAGCAGTACTTC. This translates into CASSFDRELPYEQYF.

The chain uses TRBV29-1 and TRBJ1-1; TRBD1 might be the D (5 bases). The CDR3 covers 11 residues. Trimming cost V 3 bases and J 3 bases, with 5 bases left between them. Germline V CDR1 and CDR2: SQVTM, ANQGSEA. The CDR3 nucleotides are TGCAGCGTTGACAGGGACACTGAAGCTTTCTTT. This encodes CSVDRDTEAFF.

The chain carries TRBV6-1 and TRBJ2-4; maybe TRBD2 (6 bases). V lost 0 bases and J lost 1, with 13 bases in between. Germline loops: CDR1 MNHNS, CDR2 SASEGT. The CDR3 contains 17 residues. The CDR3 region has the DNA TGTGCCAGCAGTGAAGCTGGGGGAGGAATGGCCAAAAACATTCAGTACTTC. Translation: CASSEAGGGMAKNIQYF.

The CDR3 DNA follows: TGCGCCAGCAGCCCAGGGACAGGGGGCACCGGGGAGCTGTTTTTT. It translates to CASSPGTGGTGELFF. V is TRBV23-1 and J is TRBJ2-2, with 11 bases aligning to TRBD1. Being an ORF, TRBV23-1 has a function that is uncertain. The CDR3 is made up of 15 amino acids. V shed 6 bases, J shed 4 bases, and the junction held 4 bases outside the gene matches.

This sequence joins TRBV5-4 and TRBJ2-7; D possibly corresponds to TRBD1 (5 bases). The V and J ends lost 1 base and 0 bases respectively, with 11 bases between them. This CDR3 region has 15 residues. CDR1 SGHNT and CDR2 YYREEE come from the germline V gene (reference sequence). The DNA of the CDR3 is TGTGCCAGCAGCTTGATGCAGGGAATCTCCTACGAGCAGTACTTC. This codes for CASSLMQGISYEQYF.

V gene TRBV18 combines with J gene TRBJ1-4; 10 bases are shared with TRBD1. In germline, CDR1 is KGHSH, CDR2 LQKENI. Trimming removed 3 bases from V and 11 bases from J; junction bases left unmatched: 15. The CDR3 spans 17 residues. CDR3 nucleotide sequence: TGTGCCAGCTCACCCAATCCCCCGGGACAGGGGACGAAGAAACTGTTTTTT. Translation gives CASSPNPPGQGTKKLFF.

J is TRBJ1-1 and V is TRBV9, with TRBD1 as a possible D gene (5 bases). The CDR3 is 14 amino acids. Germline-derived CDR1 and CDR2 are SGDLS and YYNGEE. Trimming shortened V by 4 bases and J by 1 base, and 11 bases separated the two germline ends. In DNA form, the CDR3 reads TGTGCCAGCAGCCTACAGGTCTCGAACACTGAAGCTTTCTTT. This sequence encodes CASSLQVSNTEAFF.

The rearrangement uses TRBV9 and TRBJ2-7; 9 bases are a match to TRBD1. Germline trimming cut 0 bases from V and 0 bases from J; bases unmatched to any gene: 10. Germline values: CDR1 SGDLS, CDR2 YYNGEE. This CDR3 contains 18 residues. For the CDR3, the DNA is TGTGCCAGCAGCGTAGGAGGGACAGGGTCCTTCTCCTCCTACGAGCAGTACTTC. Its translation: CASSVGGTGSFSSYEQYF. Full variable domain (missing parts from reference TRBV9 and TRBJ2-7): DSGVTQTPKHLITATGQRVTLRCSPRSGDLSVYWYQQSLDQGLQFLIQYYNGEERAKGNILERFSAQQFPDLHSELNLSSLELGDSALYFCASSVGGTGSFSSYEQYFGPGTRLTVT.

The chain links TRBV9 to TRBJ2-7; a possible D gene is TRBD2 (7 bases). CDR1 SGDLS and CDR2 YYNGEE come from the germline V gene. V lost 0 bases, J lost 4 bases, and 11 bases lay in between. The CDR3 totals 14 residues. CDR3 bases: TGTGCCAGCAGCGTAGGAGGGGGGGTTTACGAGCAGTACTTC. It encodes CASSVGGGVYEQYF.

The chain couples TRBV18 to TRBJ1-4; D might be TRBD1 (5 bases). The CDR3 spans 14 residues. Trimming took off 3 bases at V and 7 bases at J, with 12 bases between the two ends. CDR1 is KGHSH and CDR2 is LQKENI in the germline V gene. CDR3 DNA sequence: TGTGCCAGCTCACCCCCAGGGAATGGTGAAAAACTGTTTTTT. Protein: CASSPPGNGEKLFF.

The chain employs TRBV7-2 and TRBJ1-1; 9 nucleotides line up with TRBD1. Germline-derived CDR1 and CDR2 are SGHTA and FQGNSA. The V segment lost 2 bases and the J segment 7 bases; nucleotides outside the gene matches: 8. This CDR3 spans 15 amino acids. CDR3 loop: CASSLQGQGNFEAFF. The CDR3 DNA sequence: TGTGCCAGCAGCTTACAGGGACAGGGAAACTTTGAAGCTTTCTTT.

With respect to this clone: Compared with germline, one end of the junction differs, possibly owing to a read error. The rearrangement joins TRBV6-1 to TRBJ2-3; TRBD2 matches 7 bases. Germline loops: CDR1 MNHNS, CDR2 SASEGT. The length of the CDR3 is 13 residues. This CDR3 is CDSGASSTDTQYF. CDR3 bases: TGTGACAGCGGGGCATCTAGCACAGATACGCAGTATTTT.

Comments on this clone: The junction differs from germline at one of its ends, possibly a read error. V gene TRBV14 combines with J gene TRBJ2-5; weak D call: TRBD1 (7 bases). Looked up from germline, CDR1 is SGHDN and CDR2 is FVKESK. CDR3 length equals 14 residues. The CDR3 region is CASSRGTEQENQYF. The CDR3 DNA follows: TGTGCCAGCAGCCGCGGGACAGAACAAGAGAACCAGTACTTC.